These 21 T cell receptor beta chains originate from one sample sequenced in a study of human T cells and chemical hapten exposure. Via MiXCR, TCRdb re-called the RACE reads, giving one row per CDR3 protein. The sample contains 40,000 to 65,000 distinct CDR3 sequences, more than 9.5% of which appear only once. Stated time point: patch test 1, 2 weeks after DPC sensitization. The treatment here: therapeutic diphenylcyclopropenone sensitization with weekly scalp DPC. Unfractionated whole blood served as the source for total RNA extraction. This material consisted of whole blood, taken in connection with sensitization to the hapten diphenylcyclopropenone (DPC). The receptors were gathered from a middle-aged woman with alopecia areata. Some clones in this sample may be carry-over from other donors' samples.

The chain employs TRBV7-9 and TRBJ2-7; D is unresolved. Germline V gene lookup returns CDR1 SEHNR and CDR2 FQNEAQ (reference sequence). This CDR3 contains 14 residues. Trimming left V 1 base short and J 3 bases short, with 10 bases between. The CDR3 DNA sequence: TGTGCCAGCAGCTTAGAAGGCCTCCACTACGAGCAGTACTTC. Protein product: CASSLEGLHYEQYF.

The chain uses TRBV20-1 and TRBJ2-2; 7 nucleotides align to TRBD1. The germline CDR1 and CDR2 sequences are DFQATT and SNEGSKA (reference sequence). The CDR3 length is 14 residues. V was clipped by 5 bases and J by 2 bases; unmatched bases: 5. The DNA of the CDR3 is TGCAGTGCTCAACAGGGGCAAAACACCGGGGAGCTGTTTTTT. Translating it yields CSAQQGQNTGELFF.

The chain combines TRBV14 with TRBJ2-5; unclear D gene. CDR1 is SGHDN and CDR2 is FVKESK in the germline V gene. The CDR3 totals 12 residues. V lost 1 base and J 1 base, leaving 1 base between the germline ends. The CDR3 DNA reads TGTGCCAGCAGCCAAGGCCAAGAGACCCAGTACTTC. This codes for CASSQGQETQYF.

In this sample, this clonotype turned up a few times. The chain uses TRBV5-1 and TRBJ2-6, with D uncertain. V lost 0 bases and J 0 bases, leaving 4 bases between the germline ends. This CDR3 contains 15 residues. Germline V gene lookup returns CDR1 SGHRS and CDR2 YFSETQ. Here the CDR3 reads CASSLDLSGANVLTF. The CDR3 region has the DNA TGCGCCAGCAGCTTGGATCTCTCTGGGGCCAACGTCCTGACTTTC.

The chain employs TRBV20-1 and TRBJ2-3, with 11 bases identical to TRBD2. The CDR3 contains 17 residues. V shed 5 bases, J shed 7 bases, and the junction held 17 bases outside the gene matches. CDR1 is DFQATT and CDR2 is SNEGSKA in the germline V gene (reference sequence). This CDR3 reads CSAATTILAGDINTQYF. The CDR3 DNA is TGCAGTGCTGCAACTACCATACTAGCGGGAGACATAAATACGCAGTATTTT.

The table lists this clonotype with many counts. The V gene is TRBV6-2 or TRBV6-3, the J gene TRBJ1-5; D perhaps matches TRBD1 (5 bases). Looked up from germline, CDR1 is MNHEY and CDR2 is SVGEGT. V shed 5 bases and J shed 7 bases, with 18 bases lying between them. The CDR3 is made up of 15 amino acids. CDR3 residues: CASSPHEAGWQPQHF. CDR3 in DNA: TGTGCCAGCAGTCCCCATGAGGCAGGGTGGCAGCCCCAGCATTTT.

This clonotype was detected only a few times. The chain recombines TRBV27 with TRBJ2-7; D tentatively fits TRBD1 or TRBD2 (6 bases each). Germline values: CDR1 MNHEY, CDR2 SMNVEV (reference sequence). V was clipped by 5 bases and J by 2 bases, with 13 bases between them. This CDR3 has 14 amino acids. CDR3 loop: CASSPGAFPYEQYF. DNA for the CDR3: TGTGCCAGCAGTCCGGGGGCCTTTCCCTACGAGCAGTACTTC.

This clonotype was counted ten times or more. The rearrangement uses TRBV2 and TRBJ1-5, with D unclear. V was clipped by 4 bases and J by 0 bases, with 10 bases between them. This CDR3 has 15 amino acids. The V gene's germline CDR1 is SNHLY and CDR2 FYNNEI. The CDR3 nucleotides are TGTGCCAGCAGTGTTTCAGGATATAGCAATCAGCCCCAGCATTTT. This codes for CASSVSGYSNQPQHF.

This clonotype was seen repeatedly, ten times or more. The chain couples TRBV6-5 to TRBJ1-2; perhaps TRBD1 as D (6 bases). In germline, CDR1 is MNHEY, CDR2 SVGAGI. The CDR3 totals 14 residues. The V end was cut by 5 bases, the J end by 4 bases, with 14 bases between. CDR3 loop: CASSTYDRSYGYTF. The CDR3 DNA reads TGTGCCAGCAGTACATACGACAGGAGCTATGGCTACACCTTC.

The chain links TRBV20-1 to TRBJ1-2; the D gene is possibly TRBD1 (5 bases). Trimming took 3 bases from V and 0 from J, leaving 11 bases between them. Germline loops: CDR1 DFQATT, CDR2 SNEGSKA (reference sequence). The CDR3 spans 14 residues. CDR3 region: CSASDRLTNYGYTF. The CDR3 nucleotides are TGCAGTGCTAGCGACAGACTAACTAACTATGGCTACACCTTC.

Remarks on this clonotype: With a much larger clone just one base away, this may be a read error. For the CDR3, the DNA is TGTGCCAGCAGCTTAGGACAGGGGGCCGCCTACAAGCAGTACTTC. As protein: CASSLGQGAAYKQYF. V is TRBV7-9 and J is TRBJ2-7; TRBD1 agrees at 10 bases. The germline V gene encodes CDR1 SEHNR and CDR2 FQNEAQ (reference sequence). The CDR3 loop spans 15 amino acids. Based on the CDR3 plus reference TRBV7-9 and TRBJ2-7, the full variable domain is DTGVSQNPRHKITKRGQNVTFRCDPISEHNRLYWYRQTLGQGPEFLTYFQNEAQLEKSRLLSDRFSAERPKGSFSTLEIQRTEQGDSAMYLCASSLGQGAAYKQYFGPGTRLTVT.

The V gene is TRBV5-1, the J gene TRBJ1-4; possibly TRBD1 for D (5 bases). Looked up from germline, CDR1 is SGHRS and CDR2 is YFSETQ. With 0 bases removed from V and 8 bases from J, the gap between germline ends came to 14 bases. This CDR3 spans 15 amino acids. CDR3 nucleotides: TGCGCCAGCAGCTTGGCCGGGACTCCGGCCGAAAAACTGTTTTTT. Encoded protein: CASSLAGTPAEKLFF.

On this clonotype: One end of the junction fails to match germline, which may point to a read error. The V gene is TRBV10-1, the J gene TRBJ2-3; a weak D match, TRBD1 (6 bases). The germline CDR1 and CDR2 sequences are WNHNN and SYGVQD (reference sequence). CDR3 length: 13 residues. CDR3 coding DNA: TGCGCCAGCAGTACAGGGAAACGGGATATGCAGTATTTT. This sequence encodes CASSTGKRDMQYF.

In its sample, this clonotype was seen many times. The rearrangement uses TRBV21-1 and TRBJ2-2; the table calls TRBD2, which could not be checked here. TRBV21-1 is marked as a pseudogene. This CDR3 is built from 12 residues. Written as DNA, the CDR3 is TGTGCCAGCGGAGGGGCCACCGGGGAGCTGTTTTTT. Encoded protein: CASGGATGELFF.

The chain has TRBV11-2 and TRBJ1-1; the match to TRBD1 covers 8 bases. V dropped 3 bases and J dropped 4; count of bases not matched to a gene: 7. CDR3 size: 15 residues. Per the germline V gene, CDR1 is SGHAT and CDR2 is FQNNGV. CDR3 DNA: TGTGCCAGCAGCTTCCTCAGGGGGCTTGGCACTGAAGCTTTCTTT. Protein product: CASSFLRGLGTEAFF. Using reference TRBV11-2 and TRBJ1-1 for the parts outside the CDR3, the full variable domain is EAGVAQSPRYKIIEKRQSVAFWCNPISGHATLYWYQQILGQGPKLLIQFQNNGVVDDSQLPKDRFSAERLKGVDSTLKIQPAKLEDSAVYLCASSFLRGLGTEAFFGQGTRLTVV.

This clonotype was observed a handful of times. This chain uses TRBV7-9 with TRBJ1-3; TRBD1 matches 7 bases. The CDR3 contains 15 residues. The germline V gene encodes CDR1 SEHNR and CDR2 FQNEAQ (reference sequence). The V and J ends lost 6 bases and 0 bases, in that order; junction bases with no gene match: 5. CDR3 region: CASRGTASSGNTIYF. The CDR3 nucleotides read TGTGCCAGCAGGGGGACAGCGAGCTCTGGAAACACCATATATTTT.

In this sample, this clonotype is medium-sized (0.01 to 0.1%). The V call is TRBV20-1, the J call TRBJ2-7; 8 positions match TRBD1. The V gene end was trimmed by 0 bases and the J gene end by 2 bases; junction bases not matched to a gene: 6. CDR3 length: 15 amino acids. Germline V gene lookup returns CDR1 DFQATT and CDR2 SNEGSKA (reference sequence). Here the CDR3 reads CSARDPTGGTYEQYF. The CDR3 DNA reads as TGCAGTGCTAGAGATCCCACAGGGGGTACCTACGAGCAGTACTTC.

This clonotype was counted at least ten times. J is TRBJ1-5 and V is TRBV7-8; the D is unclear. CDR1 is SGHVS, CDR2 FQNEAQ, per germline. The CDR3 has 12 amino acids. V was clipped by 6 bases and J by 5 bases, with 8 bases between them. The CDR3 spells CASSSIDQPQHF. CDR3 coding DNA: TGTGCCAGCAGTTCCATCGATCAGCCCCAGCATTTT.

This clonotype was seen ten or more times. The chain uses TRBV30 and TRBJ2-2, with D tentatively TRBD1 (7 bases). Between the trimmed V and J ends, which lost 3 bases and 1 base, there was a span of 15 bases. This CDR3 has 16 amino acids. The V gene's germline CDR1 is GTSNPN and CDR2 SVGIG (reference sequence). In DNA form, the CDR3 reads TGTGCCTGGAGCCTTAGACAGGGACTGAACACCGGGGAGCTGTTTTTT. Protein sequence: CAWSLRQGLNTGELFF.

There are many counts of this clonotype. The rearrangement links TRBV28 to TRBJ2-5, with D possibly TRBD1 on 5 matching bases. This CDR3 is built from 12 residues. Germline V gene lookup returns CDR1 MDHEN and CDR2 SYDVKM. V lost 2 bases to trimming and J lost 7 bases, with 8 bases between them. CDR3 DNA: TGTGCCAGCAGTTTACAAGACAGGACCCAGTACTTC. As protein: CASSLQDRTQYF.

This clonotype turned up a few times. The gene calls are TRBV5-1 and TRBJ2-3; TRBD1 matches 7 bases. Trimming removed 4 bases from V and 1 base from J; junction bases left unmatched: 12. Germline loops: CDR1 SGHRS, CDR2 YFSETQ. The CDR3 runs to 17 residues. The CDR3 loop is CASSPRDSLSRTDTQYF. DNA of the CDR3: TGCGCCAGCAGCCCCCGGGACAGCCTAAGTCGCACAGATACGCAGTATTTT.